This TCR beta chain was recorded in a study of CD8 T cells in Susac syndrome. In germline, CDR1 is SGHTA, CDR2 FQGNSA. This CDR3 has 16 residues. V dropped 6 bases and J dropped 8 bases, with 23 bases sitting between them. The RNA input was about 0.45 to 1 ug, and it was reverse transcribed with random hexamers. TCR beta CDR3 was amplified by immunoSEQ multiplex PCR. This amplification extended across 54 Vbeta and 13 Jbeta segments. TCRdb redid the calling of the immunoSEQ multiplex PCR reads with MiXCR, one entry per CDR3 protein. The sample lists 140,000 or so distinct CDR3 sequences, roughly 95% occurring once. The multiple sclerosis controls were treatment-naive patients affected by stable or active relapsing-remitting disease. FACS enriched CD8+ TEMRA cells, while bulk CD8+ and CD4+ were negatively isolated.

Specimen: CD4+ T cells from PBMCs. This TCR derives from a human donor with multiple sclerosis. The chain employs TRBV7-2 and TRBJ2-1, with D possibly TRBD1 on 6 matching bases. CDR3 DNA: TGTGCCAGCAGGGCCAGAAAGGTGGGGGCGGCGGATGAGCAGTTCTTC. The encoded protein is CASRARKVGAADEQFF.